This is a list of T cell receptor beta chains from one sample in a study of OX40 agonist ivuxolimab in advanced cancers. This table comes from immunoSEQ multiplex PCR, and its TCRdb copy is limited to in-frame clones, with some not included. The profile shows approximately 66,000 clones, 80% to 90% of them singletons. The sample consisted of CD4+ or CD8+ T cells sorted from blood, taken in a trial of the OX40 agonist ivuxolimab. The receptors were sampled from an adult with an advanced solid tumor such as melanoma, head and neck, liver or kidney cancer. CDR3s include the opening cysteine and the closing phenylalanine or tryptophan. The D gene is left open where the match is weak. Size is stated for part of the rows, as once, few or many counts, or as a class when the clone is expanded.

NA	TRBD1	TRBV6-5	TRBJ2-1	TGTGCCAGCAAAGGACAGGACCTTAGAGGTGAGCAGTTCTTC	CASKGQDLRGEQFF
NA	TRBD2	TRBV6-4	TRBJ2-1	TGTGCCAGCAGTCTAGCGGGAAGCTTTAATGAGCAGTTCTTC	CASSLAGSFNEQFF
NA	TRBD2	TRBV11-2	TRBJ2-1	TGTGCCAGCAGCACGGCCCCGGGACTAGAAGCTTGGGAGCAGTTCTTC	CASSTAPGLEAWEQFF
NA	NA	TRBV13	TRBJ1-6	TGTGCCAGCAGCATCAGGGTCTACAATTCACCCCTCCACTTT	CASSIRVYNSPLHF
NA	TRBD1	TRBV4-1	TRBJ1-1	TGCGCCAGCAGCCAAGGACAGGGCGGCACTGAAGCTTTCTTT	CASSQGQGGTEAFF
once	TRBD1	TRBV4-2	TRBJ2-5	TGTGCCAGCAGCCAAGAAGGGGGCTCCACCCGGGAGACCCAGTACTTC	CASSQEGGSTRETQYF
once	TRBD1	TRBV7-6	TRBJ1-5	TGTGCCAGCAGCCCGGACAGGGGAAATCAGCCCCAGCATTTT	CASSPDRGNQPQHF
NA	TRBD1	TRBV9	TRBJ2-5	TGTGCCAGCAGCGTAGTTGGGACAGGGGGCAAAGAGACCCAGTACTTC	CASSVVGTGGKETQYF
NA	TRBD1	TRBV30	TRBJ2-7	TGTGCCTGGAGGGGGACAGACTACGAGCAGTACTTC	CAWRGTDYEQYF
NA	NA	TRBV30	TRBJ1-5	TGTGCCTGGAGTGTTGGACAGTCTAGTCAGCCCCAGCATTTT	CAWSVGQSSQPQHF
NA	TRBD1	TRBV2	TRBJ2-7	TGTGCCAGCATACCACCCCCGGGACAGGGATACGAGCAGTACTTC	CASIPPPGQGYEQYF
NA	NA	TRBV28	TRBJ1-2	TGTGCCAGCAGTTACCCGACGGATATCTTATATCAGGGCTACACCTTC	CASSYPTDILYQGYTF
NA	NA	TRBV19	TRBJ2-7	TGTGCCAGTAGTATAGACAGCTACGAGCAGTACTTC	CASSIDSYEQYF
NA	TRBD2	TRBV6-6	TRBJ2-7	TGTGCCAGCAGTTATAAGAGGGAGGGTGAGGGCGAGCAGTACTTC	CASSYKREGEGEQYF
few	NA	TRBV4-3	TRBJ2-1	TGCGCCAGCAGCCAGAACAATGAGCAGTTCTTC	CASSQNNEQFF
NA	TRBD1	TRBV27	TRBJ1-1	TGTGCCAGCAGTGAACAGGGGGCGTGGGTGAACACTGAAGCTTTCTTT	CASSEQGAWVNTEAFF
NA	NA	TRBV27	TRBJ2-3	TGTGCCAGCAGTTTATTAACCGAACCCCCGGTCACAGATACGCAGTATTTT	CASSLLTEPPVTDTQYF
NA	TRBD1	TRBV6-5	TRBJ2-3	TGTGCCAGCAGTCTTACAGGGGTAGGAGATACGCAGTATTTT	CASSLTGVGDTQYF
NA	TRBD2	TRBV27	TRBJ2-7	TGTGCCAGCAGTTTCGGTTCTAGCGGGAGTACCTACGAGCAGTACTTC	CASSFGSSGSTYEQYF
once	NA	TRBV4-2	TRBJ1-1	TGTGCCAGCAGCCAAGGGTCCAGCAGTAACACTGAAGCTTTCTTT	CASSQGSSSNTEAFF
NA	NA	TRBV7-2	TRBJ2-7	TGTGCCAGCAGCCACAGGGAACTCGGCGAGCAGTACTTC	CASSHRELGEQYF
NA	TRBD2	TRBV7-8	TRBJ2-7	TGTGCCAGCAGCGCCTTTACTAGCGGATACGAGCAGTACTTC	CASSAFTSGYEQYF
few	TRBD1	TRBV14	TRBJ2-7	TGTGCCAGCAGCCACTTACCGGGACAGGGGGTCTACGAGCAGTACTTC	CASSHLPGQGVYEQYF
NA	NA	TRBV7-6	TRBJ1-6	TGTGCCAGCAGCCCGACCGGACGGAATAATTCACCCCTCCACTTT	CASSPTGRNNSPLHF
NA	NA	TRBV7-9	TRBJ2-7	TGTGCCAGCAGTCTCATGGGATCCGGGCCCTACGAGCAGTACTTC	CASSLMGSGPYEQYF
NA	NA	TRBV5-5	TRBJ1-1	TGTGCCAGCAGCACCCCCGCTGAAGCTTTCTTT	CASSTPAEAFF
NA	NA	TRBV4-1	TRBJ2-3	TGCGCCAGCAGCCAATACGGGAGCGGCCGCACAGATACGCAGTATTTT	CASSQYGSGRTDTQYF